The sequence of this T cell receptor (beta chain) was determined in a study of cytomegalovirus exposure and HLA in healthy donors. Overall study context: The study placed about 81% of its roughly 400 genotyped donors in the Caucasian-associated ancestry cluster.

As to this clone: Its antigen is unknown.

Findings and caveats of the study: Associated with cytomegalovirus, according to the listing, were around 160 TCR beta chains. Many donors shared some public TCRs, even though most TCR sequences were rare. TCR beta chain V- and J-gene trimming was linked, in a later analysis, to a missense variant in DCLRE1C.

This PCR relied on a set of 60 Vbeta primers and 13 Jbeta primers. Assay used: immunoSEQ multiplex PCR; TCRdb lists only in-frame clones, some missing. The sample holds approximately 120,000 clones, roughly 71% seen once. Sequencing was done on a sample of PBMCs. The TCR originated in a woman aged 70-85 years in good health and CMV-seropositive.

The CDR3 coding sequence is TGTGCCAGCAGCCAAGATCCAGGGGCGAGGAACACTGAAGCTTTCTTT. Translating it yields CASSQDPGARNTEAFF. This chain uses TRBV4-2 with TRBJ1-1, with D possibly matching TRBD1 (6 bases). This CDR3 has 16 amino acids. Trimming took 0 bases from V and 1 from J, leaving 12 bases between them. Germline V gene lookup returns CDR1 LGHNA and CDR2 YNFKEQ.